This TCR beta chain is drawn from a study of control samples from healthy donors and cancer patients. Using immunoSEQ multiplex PCR, the repertoire was profiled, and TCRdb retains in-frame clones only, with some absent. The data contain 150,000 to 200,000 clones, around 90% of them seen just once; the ten biggest clones take up 1.2% to 1.5%. Looked up from germline, CDR1 is SQVTM and CDR2 is ANQGSEA. The CDR3 runs 12 residues. The ends were cut back, 8 bases at V and 2 bases at J, with 10 bases in the middle. The sequence was collected from a woman in her forties or fifties in good health. This rearrangement joins TRBV29-1 to TRBJ1-5, with a weak D call TRBD1 (6 bases). The sequenced material came from blood. As DNA, the CDR3 is TGCAGCACTCGACAGGGCAATCAGCCCCAGCATTTT. Its translation is CSTRQGNQPQHF.